The clone carrying this T cell receptor beta chain has only a few counts. What it binds is not known. This sample is part of a study of CD8 T cells in ankylosing spondylitis. Quantitative 5'-RACE with molecular barcodes was used to make the TCR beta libraries. Using its own MiXCR run on the 5' RACE reads, TCRdb lists one record per CDR3 protein. The table records 150,000 to 200,000 distinct CDR3 sequences, 18% of them present only once. Broader study findings: Earlier reports found some motif variants in synovial fluid and blood in reactive arthritis. With a CD8+ phenotype, disease-linked clones were relatively rare in peripheral blood. It appeared that ankylosing spondylitis blood was characterized by a TCR beta motif of fewer than ten highly homologous variants.

Sequencing used blood, either unsorted or a sorted T cell fraction (not recorded which). This clonotype originated in a male donor with ankylosing spondylitis or in good health (not recorded which).

CDR3 DNA: TGTGCCATTATCGATGAGACCCAGTACTTC. This codes for CAIIDETQYF. This sequence joins TRBV2 and TRBJ2-5; unclear D gene. Germline V gives CDR1 SNHLY, CDR2 FYNNEI. Trimming removed 10 bases at V and 5 bases at J, with 8 bases between. CDR3 length: 10 amino acids.